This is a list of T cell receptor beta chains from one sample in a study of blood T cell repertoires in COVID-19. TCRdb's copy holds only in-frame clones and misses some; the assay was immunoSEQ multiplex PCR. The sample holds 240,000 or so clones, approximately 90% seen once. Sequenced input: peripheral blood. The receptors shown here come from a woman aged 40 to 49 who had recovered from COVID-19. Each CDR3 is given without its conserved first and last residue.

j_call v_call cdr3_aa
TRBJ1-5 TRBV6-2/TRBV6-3 ASSTRQGRSNQPQH
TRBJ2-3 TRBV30 AWSVWGSTTDTQY
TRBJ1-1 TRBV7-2 ASSSRAF
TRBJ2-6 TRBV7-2 ASSGGGSGANVLT
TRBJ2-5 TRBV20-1 SASPLAGTPGAQY
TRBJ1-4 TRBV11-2 ASSPDRGELKLF
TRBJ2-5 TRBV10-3 AISKTAVQETQY
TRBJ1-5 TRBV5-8 ASSRGAGRQPQH
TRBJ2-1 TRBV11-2 ASSGLAYTYNEQF
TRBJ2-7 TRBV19 ASSPTPGLAGPYEQY
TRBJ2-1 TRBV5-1 ASSPQGVGYNEQF
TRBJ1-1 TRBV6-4 ASSAPDWPEAF
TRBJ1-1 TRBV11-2 ASSPTGGRDTEAF
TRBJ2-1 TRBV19 ASSIAGGPEQF
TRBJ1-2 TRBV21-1 ASSKKGGVRCYGYT